This entry describes one T cell receptor beta chain. Germline CDR1 reads GTSNPN; CDR2 reads SVGIG (reference sequence). The V and J ends lost 5 bases and 4 bases respectively, with 9 bases between them. This CDR3 region has 12 residues. This sample stems from a study of cytomegalovirus exposure and HLA in healthy donors. A multiplex PCR was run with 60 Vbeta primers and 13 Jbeta primers. The table came from immunoSEQ multiplex PCR; TCRdb's copy has only in-frame clones and leaves some out. Among 120,000 or so clones listed, about 10% were seen once. The sequence was obtained from a woman under 30 in good health and CMV-seropositive. The rearrangement uses TRBV30 and TRBJ1-3; no definite D call. Sequencing input: PBMCs. This CDR3 is CAWGGPGNTIYF. CDR3 DNA: TGTGCCTGGGGAGGACCCGGAAACACCATATATTTT.